These T cell receptor beta chains were read from a single sample in a study of shared clonotypes between healthy human individuals. The repertoire was sequenced with immunoSEQ multiplex PCR; TCRdb's copy has only in-frame clones and lacks some. Of 550,000 to 650,000 clones listed, 90% to 97% are singletons. Sequencing was carried out using naive CD8+ T cells sorted from blood. The receptors stem from a woman in her twenties or thirties in good health. Both conserved end residues are part of each CDR3. A D gene is named only where the DNA matches it firmly. The size field is filled for only some rows; it gives once, few, many or a size class.

CDR3nt: TGTGCCAGCAGTCCCTCTAGCGGGAGCTCCTACAATGAGCAGTTCTTC
CDR3aa: CASSPSSGSSYNEQFF
abundance: NA
len: 16
d_gene: TRBD2
j_gene: TRBJ2-1
v_gene: TRBV2

CDR3nt: TGTGCCAGCAGTTTCGGGGCCAGGAATGAGCAGTTCTTC
CDR3aa: CASSFGARNEQFF
abundance: NA
len: 13
d_gene: NA
j_gene: TRBJ2-1
v_gene: TRBV27

CDR3nt: TGTGCCAGCAGTTTACGGGAGACGGAGACCCAGTACTTC
CDR3aa: CASSLRETETQYF
abundance: NA
len: 13
d_gene: NA
j_gene: TRBJ2-5
v_gene: TRBV27

CDR3nt: TGTGCCAGCAGCTTCAACCCTTCCTACGAGCAGTACTTC
CDR3aa: CASSFNPSYEQYF
abundance: NA
len: 13
d_gene: NA
j_gene: TRBJ2-7
v_gene: TRBV5-6

CDR3nt: TGTGCCAGTTGCGACAGGGGCTATGGCTACACCTTC
CDR3aa: CASCDRGYGYTF
abundance: NA
len: 12
d_gene: TRBD1
j_gene: TRBJ1-2
v_gene: TRBV19

CDR3nt: TGTGCCAGTTCGACGAGTTGGGGCTCAGGTGAAAAACTGTTTTTT
CDR3aa: CASSTSWGSGEKLFF
abundance: NA
len: 15
d_gene: NA
j_gene: TRBJ1-4
v_gene: TRBV19

CDR3nt: TGTGCCAGCAGCTACTCAGGGTTCGAGCAGTACTTC
CDR3aa: CASSYSGFEQYF
abundance: once
len: 12
d_gene: NA
j_gene: TRBJ2-7
v_gene: TRBV13

CDR3nt: TGTGCCAGTAGTTTCGACCTGGAGACTGAAGCTTTCTTT
CDR3aa: CASSFDLETEAFF
abundance: NA
len: 13
d_gene: NA
j_gene: TRBJ1-1
v_gene: TRBV19

CDR3nt: TGTGCCAGCAGTTTAAGGGACAGGGGCCTCGAGCAGTACTTC
CDR3aa: CASSLRDRGLEQYF
abundance: NA
len: 14
d_gene: TRBD1
j_gene: TRBJ2-7
v_gene: TRBV27

CDR3nt: TGTGCCAGCAGCTTAGAGGGGGACAGCAATCAGCCCCAGCATTTT
CDR3aa: CASSLEGDSNQPQHF
abundance: NA
len: 15
d_gene: NA
j_gene: TRBJ1-5
v_gene: TRBV11-2

CDR3nt: TGTGCCTGGGACCTCGAGACCTACAATGAGCAGTTCTTC
CDR3aa: CAWDLETYNEQFF
abundance: NA
len: 13
d_gene: NA
j_gene: TRBJ2-1
v_gene: TRBV30

CDR3nt: TGCGCCAGCAGGTTAATAGCGGGAGGAACCTACGAGCAGTACTTC
CDR3aa: CASRLIAGGTYEQYF
abundance: NA
len: 15
d_gene: TRBD2
j_gene: TRBJ2-7
v_gene: TRBV4-1

CDR3nt: TGTGCCAGCACCCCTGTCGGGACACTTACCTACGAGCAGTACTTC
CDR3aa: CASTPVGTLTYEQYF
abundance: NA
len: 15
d_gene: NA
j_gene: TRBJ2-7
v_gene: TRBV28

CDR3nt: TGTGCCAGCAGTTATGAGTACAATGAGCAGTTCTTC
CDR3aa: CASSYEYNEQFF
abundance: NA
len: 12
d_gene: NA
j_gene: TRBJ2-1
v_gene: TRBV6-6

CDR3nt: TGTGCCAGCAGTCCAACAATACAGACTAGCGGGCCTTCCTACGAGCAGTACTTC
CDR3aa: CASSPTIQTSGPSYEQYF
abundance: NA
len: 18
d_gene: TRBD2
j_gene: TRBJ2-7
v_gene: TRBV28

CDR3nt: TGTGCCAGCAGCTTGCCCAGACAAGAGACCCAGTACTTC
CDR3aa: CASSLPRQETQYF
abundance: NA
len: 13
d_gene: NA
j_gene: TRBJ2-5
v_gene: TRBV5-5

CDR3nt: TGTGCCAGCAGTCTAGGGACTAGCGGGGCGGTGCAGTACTTC
CDR3aa: CASSLGTSGAVQYF
abundance: NA
len: 14
d_gene: TRBD2
j_gene: TRBJ2-7
v_gene: TRBV27

CDR3nt: TGTGCCAGCAGTTTTCCGACTAGCGGGAGGAGGGCGACCCAGTACTTC
CDR3aa: CASSFPTSGRRATQYF
abundance: NA
len: 16
d_gene: TRBD2
j_gene: TRBJ2-5
v_gene: TRBV28

CDR3nt: TGTGCCAGCAGCACGAGTACGGGGGCCTATGAGCAGTTCTTC
CDR3aa: CASSTSTGAYEQFF
abundance: NA
len: 14
d_gene: NA
j_gene: TRBJ2-1
v_gene: TRBV7-2

CDR3nt: TGTGCCAGCAGCGGACAATCAGGGGGCGACGACAATCAGCCCCAGCATTTT
CDR3aa: CASSGQSGGDDNQPQHF
abundance: once
len: 17
d_gene: TRBD1
j_gene: TRBJ1-5
v_gene: TRBV9

CDR3nt: TGTGCCAGCAGCTTAGTTTCAGGGGCGGCCTACGAGCAGTACTTC
CDR3aa: CASSLVSGAAYEQYF
abundance: NA
len: 15
d_gene: NA
j_gene: TRBJ2-7
v_gene: TRBV7-8

CDR3nt: TGTGCCAGTAGTATGGACGCGACAGGAGCGTACGAAAAACTGTTTTTT
CDR3aa: CASSMDATGAYEKLFF
abundance: NA
len: 16
d_gene: NA
j_gene: TRBJ1-4
v_gene: TRBV19

CDR3nt: TGTGCCAGCAGTCCAACACTAGCGGGAGTCACAGATACGCAGTATTTT
CDR3aa: CASSPTLAGVTDTQYF
abundance: NA
len: 16
d_gene: TRBD2
j_gene: TRBJ2-3
v_gene: TRBV28

CDR3nt: TGTGCCAGCAGTAACATGGACCCCGCCGATGAGCAGTTCTTC
CDR3aa: CASSNMDPADEQFF
abundance: NA
len: 14
d_gene: NA
j_gene: TRBJ2-1
v_gene: TRBV6-5

CDR3nt: TGTGCCAGCAGTAATAACCCTAGCTCCTACAATGAGCAGTTCTTC
CDR3aa: CASSNNPSSYNEQFF
abundance: NA
len: 15
d_gene: NA
j_gene: TRBJ2-1
v_gene: TRBV27

CDR3nt: TGTGCCAGCAGGCCCGACGGTGGGTCCAGCGATGAGCAGTTCTTC
CDR3aa: CASRPDGGSSDEQFF
abundance: once
len: 15
d_gene: NA
j_gene: TRBJ2-1
v_gene: TRBV7-9

CDR3nt: TGTGCCAGCAGTGTAACATACACCGGGGAGCTGTTTTTT
CDR3aa: CASSVTYTGELFF
abundance: NA
len: 13
d_gene: NA
j_gene: TRBJ2-2
v_gene: TRBV25-1

CDR3nt: TGTGCCACCAGCAGAATTAGCGGGAGCGAGCAGTTCTTC
CDR3aa: CATSRISGSEQFF
abundance: NA
len: 13
d_gene: TRBD2
j_gene: TRBJ2-1
v_gene: TRBV15

CDR3nt: TGTGCCAGTAGTATACCGGGACACAGGAGGACTGAAGCTTTCTTT
CDR3aa: CASSIPGHRRTEAFF
abundance: NA
len: 15
d_gene: NA
j_gene: TRBJ1-1
v_gene: TRBV19

CDR3nt: TGTGCCAGCAGCTTACGGACTAGCGGGAGTCTATCCTACGAGCAGTACTTC
CDR3aa: CASSLRTSGSLSYEQYF
abundance: NA
len: 17
d_gene: NA
j_gene: TRBJ2-7
v_gene: TRBV21-1

CDR3nt: TGTGCCAGCAGCTTACGACAGGGGTTAGCAGAGACCCAGTACTTC
CDR3aa: CASSLRQGLAETQYF
abundance: NA
len: 15
d_gene: TRBD1
j_gene: TRBJ2-5
v_gene: TRBV7-9

CDR3nt: TGCGCCAGCAGTGAGACCCCCCACGGCGAGCAGTACTTC
CDR3aa: CASSETPHGEQYF
abundance: NA
len: 13
d_gene: NA
j_gene: TRBJ2-7
v_gene: TRBV10-2

CDR3nt: TGTGCCAGCTCACCAGACAGGGCACCCCGCTTTAACTATGGCTACACCTTC
CDR3aa: CASSPDRAPRFNYGYTF
abundance: NA
len: 17
d_gene: TRBD1
j_gene: TRBJ1-2
v_gene: TRBV18

CDR3nt: TGTGCCAGTAGTCCCGGACTAGCGGGAGACTACGAGCAGTACTTC
CDR3aa: CASSPGLAGDYEQYF
abundance: once
len: 15
d_gene: TRBD2
j_gene: TRBJ2-7
v_gene: TRBV19

CDR3nt: TGTGCCAGCAGTTTCCGACAGGGGGCTGAGAAAGAGACCCAGTACTTC
CDR3aa: CASSFRQGAEKETQYF
abundance: NA
len: 16
d_gene: TRBD1
j_gene: TRBJ2-5
v_gene: TRBV27

CDR3nt: TGTGCCAGCAGCCGCCTCTCCACAGGGGGCGACGAGCAGTACTTC
CDR3aa: CASSRLSTGGDEQYF
abundance: once
len: 15
d_gene: TRBD1
j_gene: TRBJ2-7
v_gene: TRBV9

CDR3nt: TGTGCCAGTAGTAGAACAGGGGAGGGAGCCGATACGCAGTATTTT
CDR3aa: CASSRTGEGADTQYF
abundance: once
len: 15
d_gene: NA
j_gene: TRBJ2-3
v_gene: TRBV19

CDR3nt: TGTGCCAGTAGCTCCGCTCTCGGCTACGAGCAGTACTTC
CDR3aa: CASSSALGYEQYF
abundance: NA
len: 13
d_gene: NA
j_gene: TRBJ2-7
v_gene: TRBV19

CDR3nt: TGCGCCAGCGGCTCCGTGACGTACTACTCCACCGGGGAGCTGTTTTTT
CDR3aa: CASGSVTYYSTGELFF
abundance: NA
len: 16
d_gene: NA
j_gene: TRBJ2-2
v_gene: TRBV10-2

CDR3nt: TGTGCCAGCAGCCCACCTGACAGATTTGAAGCTTTCTTT
CDR3aa: CASSPPDRFEAFF
abundance: NA
len: 13
d_gene: NA
j_gene: TRBJ1-1
v_gene: TRBV7-9

CDR3nt: TGTGCCAGCAGTGAAGGGACAGGAACGTACCAAGAGACCCAGTACTTC
CDR3aa: CASSEGTGTYQETQYF
abundance: NA
len: 16
d_gene: TRBD1
j_gene: TRBJ2-5
v_gene: TRBV2

CDR3nt: TGCGCCAGCAGCCAAGAGGGCGGCGGATCTTCCTACGAGCAGTACTTC
CDR3aa: CASSQEGGGSSYEQYF
abundance: NA
len: 16
d_gene: NA
j_gene: TRBJ2-7
v_gene: TRBV4-1

CDR3nt: TGTGCCAGCAAATCGGCTTCGGCATCCTACGAGCAGTACTTC
CDR3aa: CASKSASASYEQYF
abundance: NA
len: 14
d_gene: NA
j_gene: TRBJ2-7
v_gene: TRBV28

CDR3nt: TGTGCCAGCAGCCAGGGACTAGTGACACATACGCAGTATTTT
CDR3aa: CASSQGLVTHTQYF
abundance: NA
len: 14
d_gene: TRBD2
j_gene: TRBJ2-3
v_gene: TRBV27

CDR3nt: TGTGCCAGCAGTTTAGGTAGAAACTCCTACGAGCAGTACTTC
CDR3aa: CASSLGRNSYEQYF
abundance: NA
len: 14
d_gene: NA
j_gene: TRBJ2-7
v_gene: TRBV27

CDR3nt: TGTGCCAGCAGCCCCCACCTCCAGGGGGCGACTTACGAGCAGTACTTC
CDR3aa: CASSPHLQGATYEQYF
abundance: NA
len: 16
d_gene: TRBD1
j_gene: TRBJ2-7
v_gene: TRBV7-9

CDR3nt: TGTGCCAGCTGGCCTACAAATGCGAACACTGAAGCTTTCTTT
CDR3aa: CASWPTNANTEAFF
abundance: few
len: 14
d_gene: NA
j_gene: TRBJ1-1
v_gene: TRBV7-9

CDR3nt: TGTGCCAGCAGTAAACCGGGACAGGGGTACGAGCAGTACTTC
CDR3aa: CASSKPGQGYEQYF
abundance: once
len: 14
d_gene: TRBD1
j_gene: TRBJ2-7
v_gene: TRBV27

CDR3nt: TGCGCCAGCAGCCAAGATTGGCTGGCTAGCGCTCGGTACGAGCAGTACTTC
CDR3aa: CASSQDWLASARYEQYF
abundance: NA
len: 17
d_gene: NA
j_gene: TRBJ2-7
v_gene: TRBV4-1

CDR3nt: TGTGCCAGCAGCCCGGACAGTCCAATTCAGCCCCAGCATTTT
CDR3aa: CASSPDSPIQPQHF
abundance: NA
len: 14
d_gene: NA
j_gene: TRBJ1-5
v_gene: TRBV5-8

CDR3nt: TGTGTCACACGCCGACAGGGGACCCCCTACGAGCAGTACTTC
CDR3aa: CVTRRQGTPYEQYF
abundance: NA
len: 14
d_gene: TRBD1
j_gene: TRBJ2-7
v_gene: TRBV27

CDR3nt: TGTGCCATCAGCGTTACCGCAGACAGTAACTATGGCTACACCTTC
CDR3aa: CAISVTADSNYGYTF
abundance: NA
len: 15
d_gene: NA
j_gene: TRBJ1-2
v_gene: TRBV10-3

CDR3nt: TGTGCCAGCAGCTCCATTGGGTTGGGGGACACTGAAGCTTTCTTT
CDR3aa: CASSSIGLGDTEAFF
abundance: NA
len: 15
d_gene: NA
j_gene: TRBJ1-1
v_gene: TRBV13

CDR3nt: TGTGCCAGCAGCACCTTGAGCGGAGAAGCTTACGAGCAGTACTTC
CDR3aa: CASSTLSGEAYEQYF
abundance: NA
len: 15
d_gene: NA
j_gene: TRBJ2-7
v_gene: TRBV5-4

CDR3nt: TGTGCCAGCAGCTTTAGCGGAGGGGATACAGATACGCAGTATTTT
CDR3aa: CASSFSGGDTDTQYF
abundance: once
len: 15
d_gene: NA
j_gene: TRBJ2-3
v_gene: TRBV7-2

CDR3nt: TGTGCCAGCAGCTTCTTAGGAGCCATAAGCTACGAGCAGTACTTC
CDR3aa: CASSFLGAISYEQYF
abundance: NA
len: 15
d_gene: NA
j_gene: TRBJ2-7
v_gene: TRBV7-2

CDR3nt: TGTGCCAGTAGTACGAGGTACAGGGGGCAGGACACTGAAGCTTTCTTT
CDR3aa: CASSTRYRGQDTEAFF
abundance: NA
len: 16
d_gene: TRBD1
j_gene: TRBJ1-1
v_gene: TRBV19

CDR3nt: TGTGCCAGCAGTTGGCCTCGACTAGCGGGAGGGCCGGTAGCCAAAAACATTCAGTACTTC
CDR3aa: CASSWPRLAGGPVAKNIQYF
abundance: NA
len: 20
d_gene: TRBD2
j_gene: TRBJ2-4
v_gene: TRBV27

CDR3nt: TGCGCCAGCAGCCACGGTCTAGGGGTTAACACTGAAGCTTTCTTT
CDR3aa: CASSHGLGVNTEAFF
abundance: NA
len: 15
d_gene: NA
j_gene: TRBJ1-1
v_gene: TRBV4-1

CDR3nt: TGTGCCAGCAGCTTTGGAGGGGGTCAGCCCCAGCATTTT
CDR3aa: CASSFGGGQPQHF
abundance: NA
len: 13
d_gene: NA
j_gene: TRBJ1-5
v_gene: TRBV13